This record concerns one T cell receptor beta chain sequence. This record comes from a study of human T cells and chemical hapten exposure. About the study: Read at 6 days, the patch tests placed 0.01% DPC on the upper back.

Indicated time point: patch test 2, 6 weeks after DPC sensitization. Specified treatment: therapeutic diphenylcyclopropenone sensitization with weekly scalp DPC. TCRdb re-derived calls from the RACE reads in MiXCR, one entry per CDR3 protein. In the table there are over 100,000 distinct CDR3 sequences, 9.2% of which are singletons. CDR1 is MRHNA, CDR2 SNTAGT, per germline. Trimming removed 7 bases at V and 7 bases at J, with 19 bases between. This CDR3 spans 14 amino acids. The receptor was isolated from a woman in her thirties or forties with alopecia areata. Some clones in this sample may be carry-over from other donors' samples. Material: whole blood, obtained in connection with sensitization to the hapten diphenylcyclopropenone (DPC). The chain combines TRBV6-4 with TRBJ1-1; D gene uncertain. CDR3 amino acids: CASKPYTGYGEAFF. The CDR3 DNA reads as TGTGCCAGCAAGCCTTACACGGGATATGGTGAAGCTTTCTTT.